The sequence of this TCR beta chain was determined in a study of spatial heterogeneity in lung cancer. Across the whole study: The donor population consisted of just over 70 patients with untreated, early-stage non-small cell lung cancer.

Time point specified: blood at routine non-recurrence follow-up after resection. Whole RNA was taken from tumor, nontumor lung or frozen PBMC; it was then sequenced unsorted. Trimming took 4 bases from V and 3 from J, leaving 9 bases between them. CDR1 is MNHEY and CDR2 is SVGAGI in the germline V gene. The CDR3 is 13 residues long. TCRdb reprocessed the 5' RACE reads via MiXCR and lists one record per CDR3 protein. The sample shows some 120,000 distinct CDR3 sequences, 12% of them seen only once. Here the sequenced sample was PBMCs, taken at follow-up. This TCR was recovered from a male donor with early-stage non-small cell lung cancer. This chain uses TRBV6-5 with TRBJ1-1, with D uncertain. Written as DNA, the CDR3 is TGTGCCAGCAGTTCAGGACTGCACACTGAAGCTTTCTTT. This sequence encodes CASSSGLHTEAFF.